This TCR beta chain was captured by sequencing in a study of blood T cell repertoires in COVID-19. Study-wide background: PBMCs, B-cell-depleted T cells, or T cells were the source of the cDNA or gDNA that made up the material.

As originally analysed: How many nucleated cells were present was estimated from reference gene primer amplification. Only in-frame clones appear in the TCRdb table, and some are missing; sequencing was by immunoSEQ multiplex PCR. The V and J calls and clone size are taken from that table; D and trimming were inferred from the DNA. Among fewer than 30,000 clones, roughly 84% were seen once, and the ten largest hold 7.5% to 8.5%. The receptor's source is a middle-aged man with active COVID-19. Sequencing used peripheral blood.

CDR3 nucleotides: TGTGCCAGCCTGCTAGGGGGCTCCTACAATGAGCAGTTCTTC. Translating it yields CASLLGGSYNEQFF. The chain combines TRBV6-5 with TRBJ2-1; tentatively, D is TRBD1 (6 bases). CDR1 and CDR2 (germline): MNHEY, SVGAGI. CDR3 length: 14 amino acids. V was shortened by 8 bases and J by 0 bases, with 11 bases between the two germline ends.